The clone carrying this TCR beta chain was seen ten or more times. Antigen specificity is unknown. Via MiXCR, TCRdb re-called the 5' RACE reads, giving one row per CDR3 protein. The data contain several thousand distinct CDR3 sequences, approximately 15% of them singletons. The data were taken from a study of spatial heterogeneity in lung cancer. Study-wide results and limits: It was found that expanded intratumoral alpha and beta TCR counts tracked tumor mutation counts.

The CDR3 is 13 residues long. Per germline, CDR1 DFQATT and CDR2 SNEGSKA (reference sequence). V lost 6 bases, J lost 1 base, and 12 bases lay in between. Time point meaning: sample taken at primary tumor resection. Donors were roughly 72 untreated early-stage non-small cell lung cancer patients. No cells were sorted before sequencing. The whole RNA sequenced was extracted from tumor, nontumor lung or frozen PBMC. V gene TRBV20-1 combines with J gene TRBJ2-5, with D possibly matching TRBD2 (6 bases). The TCR was taken from a female donor with early-stage non-small cell lung cancer. The material was lung tumor tissue, obtained at surgery. The CDR3 is CSAPRGGQETQYF. Here the CDR3 DNA reads TGCAGTGCCCCGAGGGGAGGCCAAGAGACCCAGTACTTC.